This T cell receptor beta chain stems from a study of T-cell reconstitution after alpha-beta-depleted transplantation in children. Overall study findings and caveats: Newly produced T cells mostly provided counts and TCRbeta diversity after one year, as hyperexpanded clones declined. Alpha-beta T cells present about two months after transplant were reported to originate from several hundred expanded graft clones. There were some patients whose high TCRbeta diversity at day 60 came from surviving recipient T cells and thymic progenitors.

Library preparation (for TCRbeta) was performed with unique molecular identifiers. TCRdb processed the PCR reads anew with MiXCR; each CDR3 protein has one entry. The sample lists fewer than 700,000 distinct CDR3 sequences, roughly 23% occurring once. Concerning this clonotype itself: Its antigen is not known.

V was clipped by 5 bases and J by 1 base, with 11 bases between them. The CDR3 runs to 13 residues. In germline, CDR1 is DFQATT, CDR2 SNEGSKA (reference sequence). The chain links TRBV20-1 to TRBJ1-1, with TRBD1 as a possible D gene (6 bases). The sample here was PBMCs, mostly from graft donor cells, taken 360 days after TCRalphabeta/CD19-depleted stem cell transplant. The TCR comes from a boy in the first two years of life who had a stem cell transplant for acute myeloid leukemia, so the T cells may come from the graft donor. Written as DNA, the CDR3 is TGCAGTGCTGGCAGGGGCGGGAACACTGAAGCTTTCTTT. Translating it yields CSAGRGGNTEAFF.